The 10 T cell receptor beta chains reported below all come from one sample, sequenced in a study of post-analysis software for immune sequencing data. The study, taken as a whole, reports: In patients, TRBV5-6, TRBV5-1 and TRBV20-1 belonged to five TRBV segments found more frequently than in controls.

Prepared libraries of TCR beta cDNA carried unique molecular identifiers. Each CDR3 protein gets one entry after TCRdb re-called the PCR reads with MiXCR. The table shows a few hundred thousand distinct CDR3 sequences, with 35% to 40% occurring only once. No antigen has been assigned to these receptors. Material for sequencing was blood. The origin of the receptors is a girl under 18 with multiple sclerosis.

This clonotype came up many times. The gene calls are TRBV28 and TRBJ1-5; D not certain. V was cut by 7 bases and J by 2 bases, with 9 bases left in between. Per the germline V gene, CDR1 is MDHEN and CDR2 is SYDVKM. This CDR3 is built from 13 residues. For the CDR3, the DNA is TGTGCCAGCACCTCGGAGGGCAATCAGCCCCAGCATTTT. Translating it yields CASTSEGNQPQHF.

This clonotype was seen ten or more times. The rearrangement uses TRBV10-3 and TRBJ1-2, with 11 positions matching TRBD1. The CDR3 consists of 15 residues. Unmatched junction bases numbered 8, after V lost 7 bases and J lost 4 bases. CDR1 is ENHRY, CDR2 SYGVKD, per germline. Here the CDR3 reads CAITSPGQGGYGYTF. Written as DNA, the CDR3 is TGTGCCATCACTAGCCCGGGACAGGGGGGCTATGGCTACACCTTC.

The chain recombines TRBV29-1 with TRBJ2-1, with 13 bases identical to TRBD2. CDR1 and CDR2 (germline): SQVTM, ANQGSEA. The CDR3 has 19 residues. Trimming removed 7 bases from V and 7 bases from J; junction bases left unmatched: 22. CDR3 sequence reads: CSALGPLAGGPGSQNEQFF. The DNA of the CDR3 is TGCAGCGCTCTCGGCCCACTAGCGGGAGGGCCAGGTTCCCAAAATGAGCAGTTCTTC.

This clonotype was observed many times. The rearrangement uses TRBV7-8 and TRBJ2-7; D gene unclear. The V and J ends lost 1 base and 1 base respectively, with 14 bases between them. There are 16 residues in the CDR3. The germline V gene encodes CDR1 SGHVS and CDR2 FQNEAQ. In DNA, the CDR3 is TGTGCCAGCAGCTTAGATCGCGCTAGTTCATCCTACGAGCAGTACTTC. It translates to CASSLDRASSSYEQYF.

The V and J genes are TRBV3-1 and TRBJ2-3; unclear D gene. Per germline, CDR1 LGHDT and CDR2 YNNKEL (reference sequence). Trimming pared 4 bases from V and 0 bases from J, leaving 11 bases between. The CDR3 contains 15 residues. This CDR3 is CASSPPGVSTDTQYF. The DNA of the CDR3 is TGTGCCAGCAGCCCCCCGGGCGTCAGCACAGATACGCAGTATTTT.

In its sample, this clonotype was seen a few times. This chain uses TRBV6-4 with TRBJ2-2, with D unclear. The germline CDR1 and CDR2 sequences are MRHNA and SNTAGT. The CDR3 extends over 14 amino acids. With 2 bases removed from V and 5 bases from J, the gap between germline ends came to 9 bases. The DNA for the CDR3 is TGTGCCAGCAGTGACAGGGTGGGAACCGGGGAGCTGTTTTTT. Residues: CASSDRVGTGELFF.

At least ten counts were recorded for this clonotype. The gene calls are TRBV6-5 and TRBJ2-3, with TRBD1 as a possible D gene (6 bases). V lost 6 bases to trimming and J lost 2 bases, with 18 bases between them. The CDR3 contains 16 residues. Germline loops: CDR1 MNHEY, CDR2 SVGAGI. The CDR3 region is CASSHTVGGHTDTQYF. The CDR3, as DNA: TGTGCCAGCAGCCACACCGTAGGGGGACACACAGATACGCAGTATTTT.

The sample holds many counts of this clonotype. The genes are TRBV5-1 and TRBJ2-1; 8 bases agree with TRBD2. From germline, CDR1 is SGHRS and CDR2 YFSETQ. Germline trimming cut 6 bases from V and 0 bases from J; bases unmatched to any gene: 8. The CDR3 sequence is 16 residues long. DNA for the CDR3: TGCGCCAGCACCAAATCAAGCGGGAGCTCCTACAATGAGCAGTTCTTC. This translates into CASTKSSGSSYNEQFF.

This clonotype was seen a single time. This sequence may be a read error, since a much larger clone differs from it by one base. This rearrangement joins TRBV10-3 to TRBJ1-4; no definite D call. V was shortened by 4 bases and J by 4 bases, with 13 bases between the two germline ends. This CDR3 comprises 15 residues. The germline V gene encodes CDR1 ENHRY and CDR2 SYGVKD. CDR3 sequence reads: CAISAAPSINEKLFF. The CDR3 coding sequence is TGTGCCATCAGTGCCGCTCCGTCAATTAATGAAAAACTGTTTTTT.

The chain carries TRBV29-1 and TRBJ2-7, with 12 bases fitting TRBD2. The J call is in doubt because the DNA end fits TRBJ2-4 better. The CDR3 has 17 amino acids. Germline CDR1 reads SQVTM; CDR2 reads ANQGSEA. CDR3: CSVGLAGEVWSKNIQYF. The CDR3 DNA reads as TGCAGCGTTGGACTAGCGGGAGAAGTGTGGTCCAAAAACATTCAGTACTTC.